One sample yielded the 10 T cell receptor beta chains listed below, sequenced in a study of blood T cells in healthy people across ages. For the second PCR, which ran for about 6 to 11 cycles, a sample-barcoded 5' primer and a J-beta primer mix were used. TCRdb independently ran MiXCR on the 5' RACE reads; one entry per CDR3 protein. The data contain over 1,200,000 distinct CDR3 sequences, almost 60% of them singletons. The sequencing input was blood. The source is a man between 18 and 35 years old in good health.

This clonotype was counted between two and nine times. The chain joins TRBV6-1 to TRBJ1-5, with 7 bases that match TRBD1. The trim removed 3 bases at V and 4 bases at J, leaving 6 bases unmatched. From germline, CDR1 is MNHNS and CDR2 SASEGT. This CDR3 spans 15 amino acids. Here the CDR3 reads CASSDLGQVNQPQHF. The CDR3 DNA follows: TGTGCCAGCAGTGATCTAGGACAGGTTAATCAGCCCCAGCATTTT.

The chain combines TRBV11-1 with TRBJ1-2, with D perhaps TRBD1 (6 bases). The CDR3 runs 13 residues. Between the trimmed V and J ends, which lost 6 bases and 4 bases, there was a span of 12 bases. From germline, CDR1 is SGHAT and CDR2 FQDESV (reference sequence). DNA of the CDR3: TGTGCCAGCAGTGGGGACACCCTCTATGGCTACACCTTC. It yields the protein CASSGDTLYGYTF.

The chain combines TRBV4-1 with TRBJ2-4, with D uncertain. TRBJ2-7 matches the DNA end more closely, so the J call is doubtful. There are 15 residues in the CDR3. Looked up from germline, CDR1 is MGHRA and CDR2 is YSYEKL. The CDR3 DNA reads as TGCGCCAGCACTCGGGCAGGCGTGGGAAGCAACGAGCAGTACTTC. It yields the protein CASTRAGVGSNEQYF.

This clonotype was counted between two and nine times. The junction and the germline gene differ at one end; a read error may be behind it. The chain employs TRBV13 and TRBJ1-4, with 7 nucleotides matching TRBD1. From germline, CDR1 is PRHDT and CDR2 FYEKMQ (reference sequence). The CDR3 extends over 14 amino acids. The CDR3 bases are TGTGCCAGCAGCCTAGGGGGCGTGTGGGAAAAACTGTTTTTT. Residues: CASSLGGVWEKLFF. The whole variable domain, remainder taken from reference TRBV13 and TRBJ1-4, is AAGVIQSPRHLIKEKRETATLKCYPIPRHDTVYWYQQGPGQDPQFLISFYEKMQSDKGSIPDRFSAQQFSDYHSELNMSSLELGDSALYFCASSLGGVWEKLFFGSGTQLSVL.

CDR3 DNA sequence: TGTGCCAGCATTTCTCGGCAGACCTACAATGAGCAGTTCTTC. Its translation: CASISRQTYNEQFF. The chain combines TRBV12-3 or TRBV12-4 with TRBJ2-1; D is ambiguous. CDR3 size: 14 residues. Trimming shortened V by 7 bases and J by 2 bases, and 12 bases separated the two germline ends.

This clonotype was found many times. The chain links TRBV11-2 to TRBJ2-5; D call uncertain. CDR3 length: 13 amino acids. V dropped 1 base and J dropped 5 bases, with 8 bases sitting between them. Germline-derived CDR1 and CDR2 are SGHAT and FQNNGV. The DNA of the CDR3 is TGTGCCAGCAGCTTAGGGTACAGTGAGACCCAGTACTTC. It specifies CASSLGYSETQYF.

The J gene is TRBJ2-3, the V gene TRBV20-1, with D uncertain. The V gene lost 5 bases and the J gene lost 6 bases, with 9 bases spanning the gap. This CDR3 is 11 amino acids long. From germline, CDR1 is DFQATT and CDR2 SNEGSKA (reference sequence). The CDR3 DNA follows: TGCAGTGCTCCCAAAGGGGATACGCAGTATTTT. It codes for CSAPKGDTQYF.

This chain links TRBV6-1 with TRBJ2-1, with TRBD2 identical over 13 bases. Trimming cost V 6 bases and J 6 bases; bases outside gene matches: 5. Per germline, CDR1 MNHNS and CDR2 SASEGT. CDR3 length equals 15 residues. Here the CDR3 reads CASRAGTSGVNEQFF. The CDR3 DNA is TGTGCCAGCAGAGCCGGGACTAGCGGGGTCAATGAGCAGTTCTTC.

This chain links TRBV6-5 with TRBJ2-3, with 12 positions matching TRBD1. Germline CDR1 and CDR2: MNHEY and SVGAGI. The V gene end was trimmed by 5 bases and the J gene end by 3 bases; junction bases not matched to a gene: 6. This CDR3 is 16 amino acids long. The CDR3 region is CASSIGTGGGTDTQYF. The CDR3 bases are TGTGCCAGCAGTATAGGGACAGGGGGCGGAACAGATACGCAGTATTTT.

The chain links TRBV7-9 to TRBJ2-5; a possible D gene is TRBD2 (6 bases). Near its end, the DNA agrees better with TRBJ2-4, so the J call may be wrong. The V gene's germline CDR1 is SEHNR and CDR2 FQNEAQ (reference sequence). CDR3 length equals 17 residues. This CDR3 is CASSLPRASDGKNIQYF. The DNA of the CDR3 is TGTGCCAGCAGCTTGCCGCGGGCTAGCGACGGCAAAAACATTCAGTACTTC.